The 3 T cell receptor beta chains below were found in one sample sequenced in a study of vaccination and CD4 T cells after COVID-19. The assay that was used to sequence DNA from cultured CD4+ T cells was the Oncomine TCR Beta short-read assay. MiXCR, run by TCRdb on the PCR reads, gives a single entry per CDR3 protein. The data hold 11,000 to 15,000 distinct CDR3 sequences, with roughly 50% observed a single time. Treatment: roughly ten-day PBMC culture with coronavirus spike peptide pools or control peptides (ViraFEST assay). The antigens these receptors bind are not known. Sequencing was done on a sample of CD4+ T cells from blood, cultured in vitro. Receptor source: a human donor who had recovered from COVID-19.

This clonotype was detected a few times. The V gene is TRBV7-3, the J gene TRBJ1-1; 7 nucleotides align to TRBD1. CDR1 is SGHTA and CDR2 is FQGTGA in the germline V gene. Unmatched junction bases numbered 5, after V lost 6 bases and J lost 1 base. CDR3 size: 14 residues. The CDR3 protein is CASSKTGSNTEAFF. The CDR3 DNA sequence: TGTGCCAGCAGTAAGACAGGGTCGAACACTGAAGCTTTCTTT.

The chain joins TRBV6-1 to TRBJ1-1; no clear D gene. The CDR3 is 12 residues long. Between the trimmed V and J ends, which lost 5 bases and 1 base, there was a span of 5 bases. Germline CDR1 reads MNHNS; CDR2 reads SASEGT. As DNA, the CDR3 is TGTGCCAGCAGTAGATCGAACACTGAAGCTTTCTTT. It yields the protein CASSRSNTEAFF.

This clonotype was observed a handful of times. V gene TRBV27 combines with J gene TRBJ2-7, with 12 positions matching TRBD2. The trim removed 5 bases at V and 4 bases at J, leaving 12 bases unmatched. CDR1 and CDR2 (germline): MNHEY, SMNVEV (reference sequence). This CDR3 has 17 amino acids. The DNA for the CDR3 is TGTGCCAGCAGTGGGGACAGCGCGACTAGCGGGAGTTACGAGCAGTACTTC. This encodes CASSGDSATSGSYEQYF.